This T cell receptor (beta chain) was found in a study of blood T cell repertoires in COVID-19. The wider study: Italy, Spain and the United States were the sources of the convalescent and acute COVID-19 samples.

Sequenced by immunoSEQ multiplex PCR; TCRdb stores in-frame clones only, minus some. The data show a few hundred thousand clones, about 90% seen once. This CDR3 contains 14 residues. V was clipped by 8 bases and J by 2 bases, with 13 bases between them. Germline V gives CDR1 ENHRY, CDR2 SYGVKD. This chain links TRBV10-3 with TRBJ1-5; D may be TRBD1 (5 bases). This TCR was recovered from a woman in her twenties or thirties with COVID-19, enrolled during active disease. The sample consisted of peripheral blood. CDR3 sequence: CAISGGKGNQPQHF. CDR3 sequence (DNA): TGTGCCATCTCCGGGGGGAAGGGCAATCAGCCCCAGCATTTT.